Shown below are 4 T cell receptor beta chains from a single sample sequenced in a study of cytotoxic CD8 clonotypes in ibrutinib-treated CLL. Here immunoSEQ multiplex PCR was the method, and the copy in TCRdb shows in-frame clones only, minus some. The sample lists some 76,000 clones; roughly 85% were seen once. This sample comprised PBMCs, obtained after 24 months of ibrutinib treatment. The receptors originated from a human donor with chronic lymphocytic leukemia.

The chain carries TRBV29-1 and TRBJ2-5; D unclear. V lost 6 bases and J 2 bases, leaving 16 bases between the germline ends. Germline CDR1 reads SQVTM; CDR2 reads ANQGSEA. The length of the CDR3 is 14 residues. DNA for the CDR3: TGCAGCGTGGGGTCTGCTGCAGGTCAAGAGACCCAGTACTTC. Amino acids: CSVGSAAGQETQYF.

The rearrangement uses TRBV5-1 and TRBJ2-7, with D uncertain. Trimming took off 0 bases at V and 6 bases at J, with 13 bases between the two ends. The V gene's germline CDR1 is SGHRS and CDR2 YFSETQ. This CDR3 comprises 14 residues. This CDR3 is CASSLGADVSEQYF. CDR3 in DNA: TGCGCCAGCAGCTTGGGAGCTGATGTTAGCGAGCAGTACTTC.

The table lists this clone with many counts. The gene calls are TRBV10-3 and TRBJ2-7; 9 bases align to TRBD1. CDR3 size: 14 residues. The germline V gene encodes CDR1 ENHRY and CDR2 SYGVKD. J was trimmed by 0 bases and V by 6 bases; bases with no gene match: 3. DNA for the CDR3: TGTGCCATCAGGAGACAGGGGGACTCCTACGAGCAGTACTTC. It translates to CAIRRQGDSYEQYF.

CDR3 nucleotide sequence: TGTGCCAGTGGGACTAGCGTGGCCTACGAGCAGTACTTC. The encoded protein is CASGTSVAYEQYF. The V call is TRBV28, the J call TRBJ2-7; TRBD2 matches at 10 bases. V dropped 9 bases and J dropped 2; count of bases not matched to a gene: 4. This CDR3 has 13 residues. Per the germline V gene, CDR1 is MDHEN and CDR2 is SYDVKM. The full variable domain, with the rest looked up from reference TRBV28 and TRBJ2-7, is DVKVTQSSRYLVKRTGEKVFLECVQDMDHENMFWYRQDPGLGLRLIYFSYDVKMKEKGDIPEGYSVSREKKERFSLILESASTNQTSMYLCASGTSVAYEQYFGPGTRLTVT.